This T cell receptor beta chain came from a study of a mutant IDH1 vaccine in newly diagnosed glioma. Study background: The start of vaccination came 4-6 weeks after radiotherapy alone, or with temozolomide cycles.

Time point described: week 11, during vaccination. The content of each vaccine dose was 300 ug of mutant IDH1 20-mer peptide, and topical imiquimod accompanied it. Details on this clone: Its antigen is still unknown.

TCRdb keeps only in-frame clones here, not all; method: immunoSEQ multiplex PCR. In the table there are under 150,000 clones, roughly 90% of which are singletons. Overall study findings and caveats: Changes in the top peripheral T cell clonotypes seemingly had no bearing on pseudoprogression.

The CDR3 runs 14 residues. The germline gives CDR1 SGDLS, CDR2 YYNGEE. Trimming took off 5 bases at V and 1 base at J, with 12 bases between the two ends. This specimen consisted of PBMCs, obtained from a glioma patient whose treatment included an IDH1 peptide vaccine. The TCR sequence derives from a woman in her forties or fifties with glioma. The chain has TRBV9 and TRBJ2-5, with D perhaps given as TRBD1 or TRBD2 (7 bases each). The CDR3 region is CASSQGGSQETQYF. DNA of the CDR3: TGTGCCAGCAGTCAGGGGGGGTCCCAAGAGACCCAGTACTTC.